This record looks at one T cell receptor (beta chain) sequence and its context. Symptom resolution, clearance, or two negative PCRs marked the recovered donors of Cohort 3. In the authors' workflow: Amplified reference gene primers provided the basis for estimating nucleated cell counts. Repertoires were generated with immunoSEQ multiplex PCR, while TCRdb's copy carries only in-frame clones and drops some. The D gene and trimming were derived from the DNA, and the V and J assignments and clone size from that table. This repertoire shows roughly 160,000 clones, over 75% found once; its top ten account for approximately 9.9%. This specimen belongs to a study of blood T cell repertoires in COVID-19. CDR3 length equals 15 residues. Germline V CDR1 and CDR2: MDHEN, SYDVKM. Trimming cost V 2 bases and J 7 bases, with 15 bases left between them.

This clonotype was obtained from a man in his fifties or sixties who had recovered from COVID-19. The chain links TRBV28 to TRBJ1-5; D perhaps matches TRBD1 (5 bases). The specimen sequenced was PBMCs or T cells enriched from blood (not recorded which). The CDR3 spells CASSLPGGGKQPQHF. The CDR3 nucleotides are TGTGCCAGCAGTTTACCTGGGGGAGGGAAGCAGCCCCAGCATTTT.